One TCR beta chain is described in this entry. The sample originates from a study of blood T cell repertoires in COVID-19. V trimming: 0 bases; J trimming: 2 bases; junction bases outside the gene matches: 5. The CDR3 covers 16 residues. CDR1 SGDLS and CDR2 YYNGEE come from the germline V gene. The method was immunoSEQ multiplex PCR; TCRdb's version includes in-frame clones alone and lacks a portion of them. The sample includes approximately 150,000 clones, 84% seen only once; the top ten take roughly 3.5%. The TCR sequence derives from a woman in her forties or fifties with acute COVID-19. The specimen sequenced was PBMCs or T cells enriched from blood (not recorded which). The rearrangement joins TRBV9 to TRBJ2-1; TRBD2 matches at 7 bases. The CDR3 region has the DNA TGTGCCAGCAGCGTAGAGAGCGGGGAGGCCTACAATGAGCAGTTCTTC. This gives the protein CASSVESGEAYNEQFF.